The entry below gives a single T cell receptor (beta chain) sequence along with its context. Its antigen is currently not known. No per-base quality is available; no much larger clone lies one base away. The sample is drawn from a study of OX40 agonist ivuxolimab in advanced cancers. Regarding the complete study: The costimulatory receptor OX40 (CD134) was targeted by ivuxolimab, a fully human IgG2 agonistic monoclonal antibody. Intravenous ivuxolimab was administered to patients every 2 weeks at six dose levels: 0.01, 0.1, 0.3, 1.5, 3 and 10 mg/kg. In the dose-escalation cohort, around four fifths of patients were male, and the mean age was roughly 60 years, with a range of 23 to 79. Of the roughly 54 dose-escalation patients, hepatocellular carcinoma was present in around 20, melanoma in roughly 15, renal cell carcinoma in 9 and head and neck cancer in 9. Patients were allowed to have had prior anti-PD-1, anti-PD-L1 or anti-CTLA-4 therapy, and about 40% of the dose-escalation patients had been treated with checkpoint inhibitors. The paper covers the monotherapy dose-escalation part of the phase I ivuxolimab trial, which included N ≈ 57 patients. Peripheral TCRbeta sequencing was intended to test whether TCR sequence diversity was altered and clonal T-cell expansion was caused by ivuxolimab. Partial responses occurred in three dose-escalation patients: two with cutaneous melanoma and one with hepatocellular carcinoma.

What the authors observed across the whole study: At doses of 0.1 to 3.0 mg/kg, clonal expansion of both CD4+ and CD8+ blood T cells was observed from baseline to week 6. Partial responders in the 0.1-3.0 mg/kg groups had among the lowest normalized peripheral clonal expansion, especially among CD8+ T cells. Which antigens the clonally expanded peripheral T cells were specific for was not determined. After ivuxolimab, more expanded clones were found on average in CD8+ T cells than in CD4+ T cells. Low levels of normalized T-cell clonal expansion were also seen in some nonresponding patients.

Patients with a history of autoimmune disease or receiving systemic immunosuppression were excluded from the trial. Peripheral blood for TCR sequencing was collected from all dose cohorts at baseline, on cycle 4 day 1, and on cycle 7 day 1. The samples were drawn from a first-in-human, open-label, multicenter phase I dose-escalation trial of ivuxolimab. The trial enrolled adults with locally advanced or metastatic head and neck squamous cell, hepatocellular, melanoma or renal cell carcinoma. Before TCR sequencing, CD4+ T cells and CD8+ T cells from peripheral blood were sorted into separate populations. Measured from the cysteine to the phenylalanine, the CDR3 is 16 residues long. Only the CDR3 region is kept as DNA, spanning 48 bases read in frame from base 1. The germline V gene (reference sequence) yields SEHNR for CDR1 and FQNEAQ for CDR2. The germline V end is reduced by 7 bases and the J end by 4 bases; junction bases left unmatched: 8.

Genomic DNA was isolated from the sorted cells so that the TCRbeta CDR3 region could be sequenced. TCRbeta CDR3 regions were sequenced using the immunoSEQ Assay. TCRdb provides this immuneACCESS table in a form limited to in-frame rearrangements. Some clones are lacking; in checked studies, under half of them reflect an unresolved V gene, and why the rest are absent is not known. The sample yields about 20,000 clones; approximately 90% were counted once. In total, the top ten clones hold 58% of the sample. This chain joins TRBV7-9 to TRBJ2-3, with 13 bases aligning to TRBD2. This sequence was found in an adult with an advanced solid tumor such as melanoma, head and neck, liver or kidney cancer. This sample comprised CD4+ or CD8+ T cells sorted from blood, obtained in a trial of the OX40 agonist ivuxolimab. The CDR3 region: CASTRLAGGSPDTQYF. At the DNA level, the sequence is TGTGCCAGCACACGACTAGCGGGGGGCTCTCCAGATACGCAGTATTTT.